This TCR beta chain was observed in a study of T cell responses to AZD1222 COVID-19 vaccine. The V gene's germline CDR1 is LGHDT and CDR2 YNNKEL (reference sequence). V was clipped by 2 bases and J by 5 bases, with 22 bases between them. The CDR3 contains 18 residues. This clone occurred once. Its antigen is currently unknown. Samples with a second dose at about 4 or about 12 weeks were pooled together. The study, taken as a whole, reports: Seropositive status at baseline applied to only 5 or 6 AZD1222 recipients. CD4 TCRs linked to vaccination spanned spike, dominating at 160-218 and 743-854. Donors were chiefly white British, with a greater number of females, and clonal diversity was perhaps underestimated.

Assay: immunoSEQ multiplex PCR; the TCRdb copy retains only in-frame clones and omits some. The sample carries about 180,000 clones, over 90% recorded once. The starting material was peripheral blood, obtained 28 days after the second AZD1222 dose. The clonotype originates from an adult who received the AZD1222 COVID-19 vaccine. The chain combines TRBV3-1 (or the pseudogene TRBV3-2) with TRBJ1-5, with D tentatively TRBD1 (6 bases). In DNA, the CDR3 is TGTGCCAGCAGCCAATCGTGGACAGACCGGGGCCTCGATCAGCCCCAGCATTTT. It is translated as CASSQSWTDRGLDQPQHF.